The 27 T cell receptor beta chains below come from one sample, sequenced in a study of blood T cell repertoires in COVID-19. TCRdb's copy holds only in-frame clones and misses some; the assay was immunoSEQ multiplex PCR. The data contain around 380,000 clones, 81% of them singletons. The source material was peripheral blood. The receptors derive from a human donor with acute or convalescent COVID-19. The donor label of this sample is uncertain.

This clone was picked up a small number of times. V gene TRBV10-2 combines with J gene TRBJ1-2; D is unresolved. Trimming removed 3 bases at V and 7 bases at J, with 15 bases between. The CDR3 length is 14 residues. Per the germline V gene, CDR1 is WSHSY and CDR2 is SAAADI. The CDR3 DNA follows: TGCGCCAGCAGTGATCATCAGGTCTTGCGTGGCTACACCTTC. It codes for CASSDHQVLRGYTF.

This clone occurred many times. The chain recombines TRBV19 with TRBJ2-1, with D tentatively TRBD2 (6 bases). The CDR3 spans 15 residues. CDR1 and CDR2 (germline): LNHDA, SQIVND (reference sequence). V was trimmed by 3 bases and J by 1 base, leaving 10 bases between them. CDR3 nucleotide sequence: TGTGCCAGTAGTATCATGCGGGGTTCCTACAATGAGCAGTTCTTC. Protein sequence: CASSIMRGSYNEQFF.

This rearrangement joins TRBV7-9 to TRBJ2-1; 9 nucleotides line up with TRBD2. Germline V CDR1 and CDR2: SEHNR, FQNEAQ (reference sequence). The CDR3 is 15 residues long. The J segment lost 8 bases and the V segment lost 6 bases, leaving 11 bases of the junction unmatched. This chain's CDR3 is CASRTRTSASDEQFF. CDR3 in DNA: TGTGCCAGCAGGACCAGGACTAGCGCCAGTGATGAGCAGTTCTTC.

This clone was seen only once. This chain connects TRBV9 to TRBJ1-4; 8 bases line up with TRBD1. From germline, CDR1 is SGDLS and CDR2 YYNGEE. After removal of 4 bases from V and 8 bases from J, the junction contained 7 bases not matched to a gene. CDR3 size: 14 residues. The CDR3 DNA sequence: TGTGCCAGCAGCCACAGGGGGTCTGGAGAAAAACTGTTTTTT. It translates to CASSHRGSGEKLFF.

In this sample, this clone turned up once. The chain uses TRBV11-2 and TRBJ1-5; 9 bases agree with TRBD1. The CDR3 loop spans 14 amino acids. Germline values: CDR1 SGHAT, CDR2 FQNNGV. The ends lost 4 bases at V and 6 bases at J; junction bases unmatched: 4. The CDR3 spells CASSWDRDGQPQHF. CDR3 DNA: TGTGCCAGCAGCTGGGACAGGGACGGTCAGCCCCAGCATTTT.

The rearrangement joins TRBV5-4 to TRBJ2-1, with 9 bases that match TRBD2. Germline CDR1 and CDR2: SGHNT and YYREEE (reference sequence). The CDR3 is 16 amino acids. V lost 0 bases to trimming and J lost 6 bases; unmatched junction nucleotides: 7. In DNA form, the CDR3 reads TGTGCCAGCAGCTTGGACGCCAGCGGGGGGCCCAATGAGCAGTTCTTC. Translation: CASSLDASGGPNEQFF.

The table lists this clone with a count of one. At the DNA level, this CDR3 is encoded by other sequences in the same sample as well. The rearrangement uses TRBV9 and TRBJ2-1, with TRBD1 identical over 10 bases. J lost 2 bases, V lost 2 bases, and 1 base had no gene match. Looked up from germline, CDR1 is SGDLS and CDR2 is YYNGEE. The CDR3 is 15 residues long. CDR3 nucleotide sequence: TGTGCCAGCAGCGTGGGACAGGGGACCTACAATGAGCAGTTCTTC. This sequence encodes CASSVGQGTYNEQFF. Using reference TRBV9 and TRBJ2-1 for the parts outside the CDR3, the full variable domain is DSGVTQTPKHLITATGQRVTLRCSPRSGDLSVYWYQQSLDQGLQFLIQYYNGEERAKGNILERFSAQQFPDLHSELNLSSLELGDSALYFCASSVGQGTYNEQFFGPGTRLTVL.

The chain joins TRBV2 to TRBJ1-1; the D is unclear. CDR3 size: 15 residues. V lost 6 bases, J lost 1 base, and 15 bases lay in between. CDR1 SNHLY and CDR2 FYNNEI come from the germline V gene. In DNA form, the CDR3 reads TGTGCCAGCAGGGAGAGACCCACCAGGAACACTGAAGCTTTCTTT. This gives the protein CASRERPTRNTEAFF.

This clone appeared once. V and J are TRBV28 and TRBJ2-1; TRBD1 aligns across 10 bases. This CDR3 is 17 amino acids long. Germline CDR1 and CDR2: MDHEN and SYDVKM. The ends lost 5 bases at V and 0 bases at J; junction bases unmatched: 7. Here the CDR3 reads CASSPMTGGISYNEQFF. In DNA, the CDR3 is TGTGCCAGCAGTCCAATGACAGGGGGCATCTCCTACAATGAGCAGTTCTTC. Based on the CDR3 plus reference TRBV28 and TRBJ2-1, the full variable domain is DVKVTQSSRYLVKRTGEKVFLECVQDMDHENMFWYRQDPGLGLRLIYFSYDVKMKEKGDIPEGYSVSREKKERFSLILESASTNQTSMYLCASSPMTGGISYNEQFFGPGTRLTVL.

V gene TRBV6-5 combines with J gene TRBJ2-4, with 10 bases lining up with TRBD1. In germline, CDR1 is MNHEY, CDR2 SVGAGI. With V trimmed by 5 bases and J by 1 base, 2 bases remained unmatched. This CDR3 is 15 amino acids long. CDR3 in DNA: TGTGCCAGCAGTAGACAGGGGGCTGCCAAAAACATTCAGTACTTC. Residues: CASSRQGAAKNIQYF.

This clone has a handful of counts. The genes are TRBV3-1 (or the pseudogene TRBV3-2) and TRBJ1-1; D is perhaps TRBD1 (5 bases). This CDR3 contains 16 residues. The V gene lost 5 bases and the J gene lost 0 bases, with 16 bases spanning the gap. The V gene's germline CDR1 is LGHDT and CDR2 YNNKEL (reference sequence). This CDR3 reads CASSAPRAGLNTEAFF. The CDR3 DNA sequence: TGTGCCAGCAGCGCGCCCAGGGCAGGGCTGAACACTGAAGCTTTCTTT.

DNA for the CDR3: TGTGCCTGGAGTGCGGCGGGGAACACTGAAGCTTTCTTT. It encodes CAWSAAGNTEAFF. J is TRBJ1-1 and V is TRBV30; D is ambiguous. V lost 1 base, J lost 1 base, and 7 bases lay in between. In germline, CDR1 is GTSNPN, CDR2 SVGIG (reference sequence). CDR3 length equals 13 residues.

The sample holds a few counts of this clone. This CDR3 is CASSQPGTDTQYF. The CDR3 region has the DNA TGCGCCAGCAGCCAGCCAGGTACCGATACGCAGTATTTT. The genes are TRBV4-1 and TRBJ2-3; D not resolved. Germline CDR1 MGHRA, CDR2 YSYEKL. V lost 3 bases to trimming and J lost 6 bases, with 10 bases between them. The CDR3 totals 13 residues.

This chain joins TRBV9 and TRBJ1-2; D is possibly TRBD1 (5 bases). This CDR3 has 13 amino acids. V gave up 2 bases and J gave up 7 bases, with 12 bases separating them. Germline values: CDR1 SGDLS, CDR2 YYNGEE. CDR3 sequence: CASSVSRGGGYTF. The CDR3 DNA reads TGTGCCAGCAGCGTTTCGAGGGGAGGTGGCTACACCTTC.

The chain combines TRBV2 with TRBJ2-1, with D perhaps matching TRBD2 (5 bases). CDR3 length equals 13 residues. From germline, CDR1 is SNHLY and CDR2 FYNNEI. The V end lost 6 bases, the J end lost 8 bases, and 14 bases lay between the germline ends. The CDR3 bases are TGTGCCAGCAGCCATCGGGGTCCCGATGAGCAGTTCTTC. It translates to CASSHRGPDEQFF.

The chain recombines TRBV30 with TRBJ1-1, with 7 bases identical to TRBD1. With V trimmed by 2 bases and J by 6 bases, 9 bases remained unmatched. Germline V lookup: CDR1 GTSNPN, CDR2 SVGIG (reference sequence). The CDR3 has 14 residues. The chain's CDR3 is CAWSRETGWSEAFF. CDR3 DNA: TGTGCCTGGAGTAGAGAGACAGGGTGGTCTGAAGCTTTCTTT.

V and J are TRBV5-6 and TRBJ2-7, with D perhaps TRBD1 (5 bases). This CDR3 is built from 15 residues. Trimming cost V 6 bases and J 3 bases, with 19 bases left between them. Germline CDR1 and CDR2: SGHDT and YYEEEE. CDR3 DNA sequence: TGTGCCAGCACGATCTTCCCCGACAGCAACTACGAGCAGTACTTC. Translation gives CASTIFPDSNYEQYF.

CDR3 bases: TGTGCCAGCAGCTCATGGACAGGGGGTCGTTCTTTCTTT. Its protein is CASSSWTGGRSFF. This chain uses TRBV12-3 or TRBV12-4 with TRBJ1-1; 10 nucleotides align to TRBD1. The CDR3 has 13 amino acids. Trimming took 6 bases from V and 12 from J; bases not matched to a gene: 10.

This chain connects TRBV18 to TRBJ1-2; unclear D gene. CDR1 KGHSH and CDR2 LQKENI come from the germline V gene. Between the trimmed V and J ends, which lost 4 bases and 9 bases, there was a span of 15 bases. The CDR3 runs 13 residues. DNA of the CDR3: TGTGCCAGCTCACTACTTGAGTGGGAGAGCTACACCTTC. Translation: CASSLLEWESYTF.

A few counts support this clone. The chain has TRBV7-2 and TRBJ1-2; weak D call: TRBD1 (5 bases). CDR1 is SGHTA and CDR2 is FQGNSA in the germline V gene. This CDR3 has 13 amino acids. V was shortened by 3 bases and J by 1 base, with 6 bases between the two germline ends. The CDR3 reads CASSLDNNYGYTF. As DNA, the CDR3 is TGTGCCAGCAGCTTGGACAATAACTATGGCTACACCTTC. Together with reference TRBV7-2 and TRBJ1-2, the CDR3 gives the full variable domain: GAGVSQSPSNKVTEKGKDVELRCDPISGHTALYWYRQSLGQGLEFLIYFQGNSAPDKSGLPSDRFSAERTGGSVSTLTIQRTQQEDSAVYLCASSLDNNYGYTFGSGTRLTVV.

The chain recombines TRBV2 with TRBJ2-3; D gene uncertain. This CDR3 is 14 amino acids long. Trimming left V 7 bases short and J 1 base short, with 12 bases between. The germline gives CDR1 SNHLY, CDR2 FYNNEI. This CDR3 is CASTPHPGTDTQYF. In DNA, the CDR3 is TGTGCCAGCACCCCCCACCCGGGCACAGATACGCAGTATTTT. The complete variable domain, with remaining parts taken from reference TRBV2 and TRBJ2-3, reads EPEVTQTPSHQVTQMGQEVILRCVPISNHLYFYWYRQILGQKVEFLVSFYNNEISEKSEIFDDQFSVERPDGSNFTLKIRSTKLEDSAMYFCASTPHPGTDTQYFGPGTRLTVL.

This chain joins TRBV6-5 and TRBJ2-3; the D gene is possibly TRBD2 (7 bases). Looked up from germline, CDR1 is MNHEY and CDR2 is SVGAGI. The CDR3 covers 14 residues. The V and J ends lost 8 bases and 7 bases respectively, with 19 bases between them. CDR3 region: CASVSGGPRNTQYF. The DNA for the CDR3 is TGTGCCAGCGTGTCGGGGGGCCCCCGAAATACGCAGTATTTT.

The chain is built from TRBV18 and TRBJ2-5; D not certain. There are 14 residues in the CDR3. V lost 0 bases and J 7 bases, leaving 12 bases between the germline ends. From germline, CDR1 is KGHSH and CDR2 LQKENI. CDR3 nucleotide sequence: TGTGCCAGCTCACCACCTAGCAGTGGAGTGACCCAGTACTTC. This gives the protein CASSPPSSGVTQYF. The complete variable domain, with remaining parts taken from reference TRBV18 and TRBJ2-5, reads NAGVMQNPRHLVRRRGQEARLRCSPMKGHSHVYWYRQLPEEGLKFMVYLQKENIIDESGMPKERFSAEFPKEGPSILRIQQVVRGDSAAYFCASSPPSSGVTQYFGPGTRLLVL.

V and J are TRBV3-1 (or the pseudogene TRBV3-2) and TRBJ1-2, with TRBD1 as a possible D gene (5 bases). Germline CDR1 LGHDT, CDR2 YNNKEL (reference sequence). This CDR3 is built from 13 residues. The V end lost 1 base, the J end lost 4 bases, and 7 bases lay between the germline ends. CDR3 residues: CASSQGTPYGYTF. The CDR3 region has the DNA TGTGCCAGCAGCCAAGGGACACCCTATGGCTACACCTTC.

The chain couples TRBV30 to TRBJ2-7; possible D gene TRBD2, 7 bases. Germline CDR1 and CDR2: GTSNPN and SVGIG (reference sequence). The length of the CDR3 is 14 residues. The V end lost 0 bases, the J end lost 1 base, and 10 bases lay between the germline ends. The DNA for the CDR3 is TGTGCCTGGAGTGTAGGGGGGGGGTCCTACGAGCAGTACTTC. This gives the protein CAWSVGGGSYEQYF.

This chain connects TRBV6-5 to TRBJ1-3; 8 positions match TRBD1. The V gene end was trimmed by 6 bases and the J gene end by 4 bases; junction bases not matched to a gene: 8. The V gene's germline CDR1 is MNHEY and CDR2 SVGAGI. CDR3 length equals 15 residues. The CDR3: CASRADRGSGNTIYF. As DNA, the CDR3 is TGTGCCAGCAGGGCCGACAGGGGTTCCGGAAACACCATATATTTT.

The chain joins TRBV29-1 to TRBJ1-2; D is possibly TRBD1 (5 bases). The CDR3 is made up of 11 amino acids. The V gene's germline CDR1 is SQVTM and CDR2 ANQGSEA. CDR3 coding DNA: TGCATTTCTAGGGATCAGGGCGGCTACACCTTC. Translating gives CISRDQGGYTF.